This T cell receptor (beta chain) was captured by sequencing in a study of early T cells in non-severe SARS-CoV-2 infection. At the level of the study: Chains were not paired, and sequencing was done on bulk RNA from unsorted whole blood. Study findings and constraints: Missing private and CD4 specificities, VDJdb matching favored anti-spike CD8 responses.

Trimming took off 0 bases at V and 7 bases at J, with 11 bases between the two ends. The CDR3 runs 14 residues. Germline values: CDR1 SGDLS, CDR2 YYNGEE. This clonotype has just a few counts. Its antigen is as yet unknown. The TCR library protocol attached unique molecular identifiers to the individual cDNA molecules. Using its own MiXCR run on the 5' RACE reads, TCRdb lists one record per CDR3 protein. Among more than 25,000 distinct CDR3 sequences listed, about 4.6% were seen once. The rearrangement links TRBV9 to TRBJ2-1; no reliable D call. This TCR came from an adult who was a healthcare worker with PCR-confirmed SARS-CoV-2 infection or an uninfected control (not recorded which). Input material: whole blood. CDR3 loop: CASSVDQELNEQFF. CDR3 DNA sequence: TGTGCCAGCAGCGTAGATCAGGAGCTTAATGAGCAGTTCTTC.